A selection of T cell receptor beta chains follows, all from one sample in a study of technical replicates of blood from several donors. Clones were sequenced by immunoSEQ multiplex PCR, and TCRdb holds only the in-frame ones, with some missing. Of 65,000 to 85,000 clones listed, about 96% are singletons. Sequenced material: T cells isolated from PBMCs. The origin of the receptors is a human donor in good health. CDR3s leave out the opening cysteine and the closing phenylalanine or tryptophan. The D gene is left open where the match is weak.

v_call: TRBV30
d_call: .
cdr3_aa: AWSVGPGTWGAF

v_call: TRBV10-1
d_call: .
cdr3_aa: ASSDTYEQY

v_call: TRBV5-1
d_call: TRBD2
cdr3_aa: ASSLVTSGRRRTGELF

v_call: TRBV7-7
d_call: TRBD2
cdr3_aa: ASRTGGNTGELF

v_call: TRBV29-1
d_call: TRBD2
cdr3_aa: SVEVAGGPWGEQY

v_call: TRBV28
d_call: .
cdr3_aa: ASTSGWAGELF

v_call: TRBV7-2
d_call: .
cdr3_aa: ASSFVFYEQY

v_call: TRBV5-4
d_call: TRBD2
cdr3_aa: ASSSRLAGGLDQSSDTQY

v_call: TRBV11-3
d_call: .
cdr3_aa: ASSFGRGTEAF

v_call: TRBV27
d_call: TRBD1
cdr3_aa: ASSRDRANEQF

v_call: TRBV11-2
d_call: TRBD1
cdr3_aa: ASSYGQANEKLF

v_call: TRBV4-1
d_call: TRBD2
cdr3_aa: ASTRSGAGGNNEQF

v_call: TRBV11-2
d_call: TRBD1
cdr3_aa: ASSLGRGQGAEVETEAF

v_call: TRBV7-9
d_call: .
cdr3_aa: ASSSRGGDEQF

v_call: TRBV30
d_call: TRBD1
cdr3_aa: AWRDRGRGNTEAF

v_call: TRBV9
d_call: TRBD1
cdr3_aa: ASSVAGGLGEKLF

v_call: TRBV5-1
d_call: TRBD1
cdr3_aa: ASSFTGTGTLGSYEQY

v_call: TRBV19
d_call: TRBD2
cdr3_aa: ASSFGLAGLHEQY

v_call: TRBV6-5
d_call: TRBD1
cdr3_aa: ASSKGQYGYT

v_call: TRBV7-9
d_call: .
cdr3_aa: ASSPRREDEQF

v_call: TRBV13
d_call: .
cdr3_aa: ASSSHRVESTEAF

v_call: TRBV14
d_call: .
cdr3_aa: ASSQDLGQLNTEAF

v_call: TRBV5-1
d_call: .
cdr3_aa: ASSLAPSTDTQY

v_call: TRBV6-1
d_call: TRBD1
cdr3_aa: ASSLLGTGHGYT

v_call: TRBV6-1
d_call: .
cdr3_aa: ASIGELTDTQY

v_call: TRBV7-8
d_call: TRBD1
cdr3_aa: ASSSTGVGEQY

v_call: TRBV5-1
d_call: .
cdr3_aa: ASSFSRLDSSKISYEQY

v_call: TRBV6-5
d_call: TRBD1
cdr3_aa: ASSYGYRGWNRGYT

v_call: TRBV9
d_call: .
cdr3_aa: ASSVGGGQPQH

v_call: TRBV27
d_call: TRBD2
cdr3_aa: ASNILSGGAYNEQF

v_call: TRBV5-5
d_call: .
cdr3_aa: ASSLANEQY

v_call: TRBV7-8
d_call: .
cdr3_aa: ASSQGAEQF

v_call: TRBV28
d_call: TRBD1
cdr3_aa: ASSSGQASNQPQH

v_call: TRBV7-9
d_call: TRBD1
cdr3_aa: ASSVGTGFHGYT

v_call: TRBV5-4
d_call: .
cdr3_aa: ASSFFYGADYEQY

v_call: TRBV19
d_call: TRBD1
cdr3_aa: ASGLDRGPNAVDGYT

v_call: TRBV25-1
d_call: TRBD2
cdr3_aa: ASSLSGGALDEQF

v_call: TRBV4-1
d_call: .
cdr3_aa: ASTPGPGQNSYNEQF

v_call: TRBV11-2
d_call: TRBD1
cdr3_aa: ASRPRSRGIRSYGYT

v_call: TRBV28
d_call: TRBD2
cdr3_aa: ASSDPWTSGKDEQF

v_call: TRBV6-6
d_call: TRBD1
cdr3_aa: ASSTGGARNQPQH

v_call: TRBV11-2
d_call: .
cdr3_aa: ASSLAQHTYNEQF

v_call: TRBV19
d_call: .
cdr3_aa: ASSIGAGEGSEQF

v_call: TRBV5-1
d_call: TRBD2
cdr3_aa: ASSLAGGQETQY

v_call: TRBV20-1
d_call: TRBD1
cdr3_aa: SALDRYEQY

v_call: TRBV5-4
d_call: TRBD1
cdr3_aa: ASSLGTGDNQPQH

v_call: TRBV2
d_call: .
cdr3_aa: ATDQGMEETQY

v_call: TRBV2
d_call: TRBD1
cdr3_aa: ASRDRGPEQY

v_call: TRBV6-1
d_call: TRBD1
cdr3_aa: ASSEATTGPNTEAF

v_call: TRBV29-1
d_call: .
cdr3_aa: SVQGRGVIEAF